These 8 T cell receptor beta chains were sequenced from one sample in a study of cytomegalovirus exposure and HLA in healthy donors. The PCR employed 60 Vbeta primers together with 13 Jbeta primers. The table came from immunoSEQ multiplex PCR; TCRdb's copy has only in-frame clones and leaves some out. In all, the sample yields fewer than 85,000 clones. The sample taken for sequencing was PBMCs. The receptor source for this set is a middle-aged woman in good health and CMV-seropositive.

V usage is TRBV28 and J usage is TRBJ2-7, with 7 bases that match TRBD1. CDR1 MDHEN and CDR2 SYDVKM come from the germline V gene. The CDR3 runs 13 residues. Trimming at V came to 6 bases and at J to 4 bases, leaving 6 bases not matched to a gene. CDR3 coding DNA: TGTGCCAGCAGGACAGGGAGTAGTTACGAGCAGTACTTC. Translating it yields CASRTGSSYEQYF. The variable domain in full, completed from reference TRBV28 and TRBJ2-7, reads DVKVTQSSRYLVKRTGEKVFLECVQDMDHENMFWYRQDPGLGLRLIYFSYDVKMKEKGDIPEGYSVSREKKERFSLILESASTNQTSMYLCASRTGSSYEQYFGPGTRLTVT.

The chain combines TRBV7-2 with TRBJ1-2; possible D gene TRBD1, 6 bases. The CDR3 loop spans 12 amino acids. V lost 4 bases and J 8 bases, leaving 11 bases between the germline ends. Germline CDR1 SGHTA, CDR2 FQGNSA. CDR3 nucleotides: TGTGCCAGCAGCTCTACAGGGTACGGCTACACCTTC. This sequence encodes CASSSTGYGYTF.

J is TRBJ1-5 and V is TRBV28, with 8 bases identical to TRBD1. This CDR3 region has 14 residues. With 5 bases clipped from V and 5 bases from J, the junction kept 5 bases outside the gene matches. Germline V gene sequence: CDR1 MDHEN, CDR2 SYDVKM. CDR3 sequence (DNA): TGTGCCAGCAGTCCCGGGACAGGACATCAGCCCCAGCATTTT. Its translation is CASSPGTGHQPQHF.

The CDR3 nucleotides read TGTGCCAGCAGCCCCGAGAGTGCGGGGCAGTTCTTC. It yields the protein CASSPESAGQFF. J is TRBJ2-1 and V is TRBV25-1; tentative D call: TRBD2 (5 bases). In germline, CDR1 is MGHDK, CDR2 SYGVNS. Trimming removed 6 bases from V and 12 bases from J, with 15 bases in between. The CDR3 is made up of 12 amino acids.

The chain recombines TRBV7-8 with TRBJ1-1; 7 bases fit TRBD1. The CDR3 sequence is 16 residues long. With 7 bases clipped from V and 2 bases from J, the junction kept 13 bases outside the gene matches. CDR1 and CDR2 (germline): SGHVS, FQNEAQ. The CDR3 protein is CASTLTGTAFNTEAFF. The DNA of the CDR3 is TGTGCCAGCACTCTAACTGGGACAGCCTTTAACACTGAAGCTTTCTTT.

The chain carries TRBV6-1 and TRBJ2-3, with D tentatively TRBD2 (6 bases). The CDR3 is 15 amino acids. Germline loops: CDR1 MNHNS, CDR2 SASEGT. V was cut by 6 bases and J by 2 bases, with 15 bases left in between. The CDR3 sequence is CASSRAGTSTDTQYF. The CDR3 nucleotides read TGTGCCAGCAGCCGAGCCGGGACTTCCACAGATACGCAGTATTTT.

This chain connects TRBV7-9 to TRBJ1-2, with TRBD1 matching over 7 bases. The CDR3 consists of 13 residues. V was clipped by 6 bases and J by 8 bases; unmatched bases: 9. Germline V lookup: CDR1 SEHNR, CDR2 FQNEAQ (reference sequence). CDR3 sequence: CASREGQGEGYTF. The CDR3 DNA reads TGTGCCAGCAGAGAAGGGCAGGGGGAAGGCTACACCTTC.

The gene calls are TRBV25-1 and TRBJ1-3, with TRBD1 identical over 7 bases. CDR3 length: 18 amino acids. Germline CDR1 is MGHDK and CDR2 is SYGVNS. Unmatched junction bases numbered 8, after V lost 0 bases and J lost 0 bases. CDR3 DNA: TGTGCCAGCAGTGAATATAATGCAGGGGGGTCCTCTGGAAACACCATATATTTT. The encoded protein is CASSEYNAGGSSGNTIYF.